These 29 T cell receptor beta chains share one sample of origin, sequenced in a study of regulatory T cells in long-lasting Graves disease. Building the TCR beta libraries relied on iRepertoire HTBI primers, and CDR3 regions underwent Arm-PCR. TCRdb analysed the multiplex PCR reads with MiXCR anew, one entry per CDR3 protein. The sample includes around 400,000 distinct CDR3 sequences, roughly 16% of them seen just once. Time point meaning: newly diagnosed GD, antithyroid drugs for less than 3 months. With RNA extracted from PBMCs as input, the TCR library was made. This specimen consisted of peripheral blood mononuclear cells (PBMCs), obtained at new diagnosis, from a patient treated with antithyroid drugs. These receptors originate from a female donor with Graves disease.

This clonotype was observed a handful of times. The chain recombines TRBV9 with TRBJ2-1; weak D call: TRBD2 (5 bases). CDR1 is SGDLS, CDR2 YYNGEE, per germline. Trimming took 4 bases from V and 6 from J, leaving 11 bases between them. CDR3 length: 13 amino acids. The CDR3 DNA follows: TGTGCCAGCAGCTCGTCTGGAGGCAATGAGCAGTTCTTC. Residues: CASSSSGGNEQFF.

This clonotype was seen more than once but under ten times. The chain is built from TRBV9 and TRBJ2-7, with TRBD1 matching 9 bases. The germline V gene has CDR1 SGDLS and CDR2 YYNGEE. CDR3 length: 19 residues. Trimming took 4 bases from V and 2 from J; bases not matched to a gene: 19. The CDR3 region is CASSPTPGAPGQGTYEQYF. CDR3 bases: TGTGCCAGCAGCCCTACCCCGGGGGCCCCGGGACAGGGCACCTACGAGCAGTACTTC.

This clonotype was found many times. The CDR3 DNA reads TGTGCCAGCAGCTTCGTTGGGGCTAGCGGGACCTACGAGCAGTACTTC. It is translated as CASSFVGASGTYEQYF. V gene TRBV28 combines with J gene TRBJ2-7, with 9 bases lining up with TRBD2. Germline CDR1 MDHEN, CDR2 SYDVKM. The CDR3 length is 16 residues. V trimming: 6 bases; J trimming: 2 bases; junction bases outside the gene matches: 11.

At least ten counts were recorded for this clonotype. The genes are TRBV4-3 and TRBJ1-6; no reliable D call. Looked up from germline, CDR1 is LGHNA and CDR2 is YSLEER. This CDR3 contains 15 residues. Trimming stripped 0 bases from V and 5 bases from J, with 8 bases between. The chain's CDR3 is CASSQDLGHNSPLHF. DNA for the CDR3: TGCGCCAGCAGCCAAGATCTGGGCCATAATTCACCCCTCCACTTT.

V usage is TRBV7-3 and J usage is TRBJ2-3, with TRBD2 matching over 12 bases. Germline V lookup: CDR1 SGHTA, CDR2 FQGTGA. CDR3 length equals 15 residues. V shed 5 bases, J shed 6 bases, and the junction held 6 bases outside the gene matches. The CDR3 protein is CASSRLAGDVDTQYF. The CDR3 DNA is TGTGCCAGCAGCCGACTAGCGGGAGATGTGGATACGCAGTATTTT.

Regarding this clonotype: A much larger clone is a single base away; this may be a read error. J is TRBJ2-2 and V is TRBV6-2 or TRBV6-3; D might be TRBD2 (5 bases). CDR1 and CDR2 (germline): MNHEY, SVGEGT. V lost 6 bases, J lost 5 bases, and 16 bases lay in between. This CDR3 has 15 residues. CDR3 protein: CASRLRRTGTGELFF. CDR3 sequence (DNA): TGTGCCAGCAGACTCAGGAGGACCGGGACCGGGGAGCTGTTTTTT.

This clonotype was detected ten times or more. The chain employs TRBV20-1 and TRBJ2-7; D remains unclear. The CDR3 has 13 residues. The V end was cut by 3 bases, the J end by 7 bases, with 16 bases between. Per germline, CDR1 DFQATT and CDR2 SNEGSKA (reference sequence). The CDR3 loop is CSARVTSKWEQYF. CDR3 nucleotide sequence: TGCAGTGCTAGGGTGACCTCAAAATGGGAGCAGTACTTC.

This clonotype was seen many times. The chain combines TRBV12-3 or TRBV12-4 with TRBJ2-1; 9 nucleotides line up with TRBD1. J gave up 8 bases and V 8 bases, and 10 bases lay outside the gene matches. This CDR3 spans 14 amino acids. This CDR3 is CASGPGQGLDEQFF. CDR3 DNA sequence: TGTGCCAGCGGACCGGGACAGGGTCTCGATGAGCAGTTCTTC.

This clonotype was counted many times. The chain combines TRBV18 with TRBJ1-1, with a possible D match to TRBD1 (6 bases). Germline lookup yields CDR1 KGHSH and CDR2 LQKENI. Between the trimmed V and J ends, which lost 2 bases and 1 base, there was a span of 8 bases. The CDR3 is made up of 14 amino acids. CDR3 sequence: CASSPLGQNTEAFF. The CDR3 DNA reads TGTGCCAGCTCACCATTGGGACAGAACACTGAAGCTTTCTTT.

Concerning this clonotype: Since a far larger clone is one base different, this is likely a read error. This chain uses TRBV20-1 with TRBJ2-7; no reliable D call. This CDR3 comprises 15 residues. The germline CDR1 and CDR2 sequences are DFQATT and SNEGSKA (reference sequence). The CDR3 loop reads CSAHPGSAGYNEQLF. CDR3 nucleotide sequence: TGCAGTGCCCATCCAGGATCTGCTGGCTACAATGAGCAGCTCTTC.

This clonotype was seen ten or more times. The V and J genes are TRBV28 and TRBJ2-1; TRBD2 aligns across 8 bases. Germline V gives CDR1 MDHEN, CDR2 SYDVKM. V lost 7 bases, J lost 0 bases, and 14 bases stayed unmatched. This CDR3 has 18 residues. For the CDR3, the DNA is TGTGCCAGCATCGCCGACTTAGCGGGAAGTGGCTCCTACAATGAGCAGTTCTTC. Protein product: CASIADLAGSGSYNEQFF. The full variable domain, in which reference TRBV28 and TRBJ2-1 provide the parts outside the CDR3, is DVKVTQSSRYLVKRTGEKVFLECVQDMDHENMFWYRQDPGLGLRLIYFSYDVKMKEKGDIPEGYSVSREKKERFSLILESASTNQTSMYLCASIADLAGSGSYNEQFFGPGTRLTVL.

The J gene is TRBJ2-5, the V gene TRBV12-5; D gene uncertain. The CDR3 totals 13 residues. V dropped 2 bases and J dropped 2 bases, with 6 bases sitting between them. Germline CDR1 is LGHNT and CDR2 is FRNRAP. The CDR3 DNA reads as TGTGCTAGTGGTTTGTACGCGCAAGAGACCCAGTACTTC. This codes for CASGLYAQETQYF.

This clonotype was observed at least ten times. The junction shows a germline mismatch at one end, possibly a read error. The chain couples TRBV5-1 to TRBJ2-7, with TRBD1 matching over 9 bases. The germline V gene has CDR1 SGHRS and CDR2 YFSETQ. The CDR3 is made up of 17 amino acids. The CDR3 bases are TGCGCCAGCAGTTTGGAGCCCACAGGGGGCTACTCCTACGAGCAGTACTTC. It is translated as CASSLEPTGGYSYEQYF.

This clonotype came up a few times. A clone one base away is much larger, so this may be a read error. This rearrangement joins TRBV2 to TRBJ1-1; D is perhaps TRBD1 (5 bases). From germline, CDR1 is SNHLY and CDR2 FYNNEI. This CDR3 is built from 11 residues. In DNA form, the CDR3 reads TGTGCCGGCAGTGATTCAGGGTGGGCTTTCTTT. It codes for CAGSDSGWAFF.

The rearrangement links TRBV30 to TRBJ2-1; unclear D gene. The CDR3 is 13 residues long. CDR1 and CDR2 (germline): GTSNPN, SVGIG (reference sequence). Trimming took off 4 bases at V and 4 bases at J, with 11 bases between the two ends. The CDR3 DNA reads as TGTGCCTGGACCCGAGGCCCGTACAATGAGCAGTTCTTC. Protein product: CAWTRGPYNEQFF.

Concerning this clonotype: One end of the junction does not line up with germline, which may come from a read error. This chain uses TRBV11-3 with TRBJ2-1, with 13 bases fitting TRBD2. In germline, CDR1 is SGHNT, CDR2 YENEEA. The CDR3 runs to 16 residues. The CDR3 loop reads CANSSQLAGGSNEQFF. The CDR3 coding sequence is TGTGCCAACAGCTCCCAACTAGCGGGAGGGTCCAATGAGCAGTTCTTC.

This clonotype was seen many times. The chain links TRBV6-1 to TRBJ1-1, with D maybe TRBD1 (5 bases). The germline CDR1 and CDR2 sequences are MNHNS and SASEGT. The CDR3 runs to 13 residues. Deletions cut 3 bases from V and 4 bases from J, with 9 bases between. DNA for the CDR3: TGTGCCAGCAGTGACGGCGGGGGCACTGAAGCTTTCTTT. Residues: CASSDGGGTEAFF.

The chain carries TRBV5-6 and TRBJ2-1; 12 bases match TRBD1. This CDR3 region has 17 residues. J was trimmed by 4 bases and V by 3 bases; bases with no gene match: 8. CDR1 SGHDT and CDR2 YYEEEE come from the germline V gene. CDR3 residues: CASSSGTGGEKYNEQFF. DNA of the CDR3: TGTGCCAGCAGCTCCGGGACAGGGGGCGAAAAATACAATGAGCAGTTCTTC.

V is TRBV27 and J is TRBJ1-2; D is uncertain. Germline V gene sequence: CDR1 MNHEY, CDR2 SMNVEV (reference sequence). The length of the CDR3 is 12 residues. The germline V and J ends were trimmed by 8 bases and 4 bases, with 11 bases remaining between them. The CDR3 DNA follows: TGTGCCAGCGGAACCAGTTTCTATGGCTACACCTTC. This codes for CASGTSFYGYTF.

This clonotype came up many times. The V and J genes are TRBV28 and TRBJ2-1, with D unresolved. V was trimmed by 7 bases and J by 0 bases, leaving 10 bases between them. The CDR3 is 14 amino acids. Looked up from germline, CDR1 is MDHEN and CDR2 is SYDVKM. The CDR3 region has the DNA TGTGCCAGCACCCCGCGGAGCTCCTACAATGAGCAGTTCTTC. Translating it yields CASTPRSSYNEQFF.

This clonotype was recorded at least ten times. The chain uses TRBV4-1 and TRBJ2-5; possibly TRBD2 for D (6 bases). V lost 4 bases to trimming and J lost 5 bases, with 20 bases between them. This CDR3 region has 16 residues. CDR1 and CDR2 (germline): MGHRA, YSYEKL. The CDR3 DNA reads TGCGCCAGCAGCCTCGCCCAGGGCGGGAAGGGGGAGACCCAGTACTTC. It is translated as CASSLAQGGKGETQYF.

The sample holds many counts of this clonotype. The chain employs TRBV7-9 and TRBJ1-5, with D perhaps matching TRBD1 (6 bases). Trimming shortened V by 5 bases and J by 2 bases, and 13 bases separated the two germline ends. The length of the CDR3 is 15 residues. Germline V gene lookup returns CDR1 SEHNR and CDR2 FQNEAQ (reference sequence). CDR3 region: CASSPEGVGNQPQHF. DNA of the CDR3: TGTGCCAGCAGCCCGGAGGGGGTCGGCAATCAGCCCCAGCATTTT. The variable domain in full, with the rest retrieved from reference TRBV7-9 and TRBJ1-5, is DTGVSQNPRHKITKRGQNVTFRCDPISEHNRLYWYRQTLGQGPEFLTYFQNEAQLEKSRLLSDRFSAERPKGSFSTLEIQRTEQGDSAMYLCASSPEGVGNQPQHFGDGTRLSIL.

The V gene is TRBV2, the J gene TRBJ2-5, with 9 bases fitting TRBD2. Germline CDR1 reads SNHLY; CDR2 reads FYNNEI. CDR3 length: 13 amino acids. V dropped 6 bases and J dropped 4; count of bases not matched to a gene: 3. CDR3 protein: CASRTSGSETQYF. DNA for the CDR3: TGTGCCAGCAGGACTAGCGGATCAGAGACCCAGTACTTC. Using reference TRBV2 and TRBJ2-5 for the parts outside the CDR3, the full variable domain is EPEVTQTPSHQVTQMGQEVILRCVPISNHLYFYWYRQILGQKVEFLVSFYNNEISEKSEIFDDQFSVERPDGSNFTLKIRSTKLEDSAMYFCASRTSGSETQYFGPGTRLLVL.

This clonotype showed up many times. V is TRBV7-8 and J is TRBJ2-7; 7 nucleotides match TRBD1. Germline CDR1 reads SGHVS; CDR2 reads FQNEAQ. This CDR3 comprises 19 residues. Trimming removed 1 base from V and 2 bases from J; junction bases left unmatched: 17. The CDR3 spells CASSLGPLQGPKDTYEQYF. The CDR3 region has the DNA TGTGCCAGCAGCTTAGGGCCCCTACAGGGGCCAAAAGATACCTACGAGCAGTACTTC.

This clonotype showed up many times. The chain has TRBV24-1 and TRBJ2-3, with 7 bases fitting TRBD2. With V trimmed by 5 bases and J by 1 base, 11 bases remained unmatched. Germline values: CDR1 KGHDR, CDR2 SFDVKD. This CDR3 comprises 17 residues. The CDR3 sequence is CATSVNVGLAGTDTQYF. CDR3 in DNA: TGTGCCACCAGTGTCAATGTAGGGCTAGCGGGCACAGATACGCAGTATTTT.

In this sample, this clonotype turned up many times. The chain combines TRBV5-6 with TRBJ2-2; D is possibly TRBD1 or TRBD2 (6 bases each). CDR1 and CDR2 from the germline V gene are SGHDT and YYEEEE. V dropped 4 bases and J dropped 3 bases, with 16 bases sitting between them. The CDR3 loop spans 16 amino acids. CDR3: CASSPDGGRYTGELFF. CDR3 DNA: TGTGCCAGCAGCCCTGATGGGGGGCGCTACACCGGGGAGCTGTTTTTT.

This clonotype appeared many times. The chain joins TRBV7-9 to TRBJ1-1, with D unresolved. The V end lost 5 bases, the J end lost 4 bases, and 11 bases lay between the germline ends. The CDR3 contains 13 residues. The germline gives CDR1 SEHNR, CDR2 FQNEAQ (reference sequence). DNA of the CDR3: TGTGCCAGCAGCCCTAGTGTACTCACTGAAGCTTTCTTT. Translation: CASSPSVLTEAFF.

This clonotype showed up many times. This chain uses TRBV2 with TRBJ2-2, with D perhaps assigned TRBD1 or TRBD2 (5 bases each). Trimming took off 6 bases at V and 6 bases at J, with 14 bases between the two ends. The CDR3 runs 14 residues. CDR1 is SNHLY, CDR2 FYNNEI, per germline. CDR3 protein: CASRELGVAGELFF. The DNA for the CDR3 is TGTGCCAGCAGGGAACTAGGGGTTGCCGGGGAGCTGTTTTTT.

This clonotype was detected only a few times. Its ends do not fully match the called genes, so a read error is possible. The rearrangement links TRBV12-3 or TRBV12-4 to TRBJ2-3; TRBD1 matches 7 bases. This CDR3 has 14 amino acids. The CDR3 DNA is TGTGCCAGCAGTAGCCGGGACGGGACAGATACGCGGTATTTT. This gives the protein CASSSRDGTDTRYF.